This T cell receptor beta chain was sequenced for a study of blood T cell repertoires in COVID-19. Germline V lookup: CDR1 SGHRS, CDR2 YFSETQ. This CDR3 comprises 13 residues. The V end lost 0 bases, the J end lost 7 bases, and 5 bases lay between the germline ends. Points on this clone: Other DNA sequences in this specimen translate into the identical CDR3.

Measured with immunoSEQ multiplex PCR; TCRdb has only the in-frame clones, and not every one. The sample includes tens of thousands of clones, around 83% of them seen just once. This chain joins TRBV5-1 and TRBJ1-6; no definite D call. The TCR comes from a woman of 80 years or more with acute or convalescent COVID-19. Sequencing was carried out using peripheral blood. The CDR3 reads CASSLGANSPLHF. In DNA form, the CDR3 reads TGCGCCAGCAGCTTGGGGGCAAATTCACCCCTCCACTTT.